Shown below are 32 T cell receptor beta chains from a single sample sequenced in a study of OX40 agonist ivuxolimab in advanced cancers. Libraries were prepared by immunoSEQ multiplex PCR; TCRdb keeps only in-frame clonotypes and omits some of them. The data contain under 90,000 clones, roughly 83% of them singletons. Material: CD4+ or CD8+ T cells sorted from blood, obtained in a trial of the OX40 agonist ivuxolimab. These receptor sequences come from an adult with an advanced solid tumor such as melanoma, head and neck, liver or kidney cancer.

The rearrangement links TRBV11-3 to TRBJ2-2; the D gene is possibly TRBD2 (7 bases). CDR1 SGHNT and CDR2 YENEEA come from the germline V gene. CDR3 length: 18 residues. The ends were cut back, 2 bases at V and 7 bases at J, with 23 bases in the middle. In DNA, the CDR3 is TGTGCCAGCAGCTTACGAGTCGGGGGGCGCGAGACGAACGGGGAGCTGTTTTTT. Amino acids: CASSLRVGGRETNGELFF.

The rearrangement links TRBV27 to TRBJ1-4, with 7 bases identical to TRBD1. Trimming cost V 5 bases and J 4 bases; bases outside gene matches: 13. Germline V gene lookup returns CDR1 MNHEY and CDR2 SMNVEV (reference sequence). The length of the CDR3 is 17 residues. The CDR3 sequence is CASSRTGVFGLNEKLFF. The CDR3 DNA follows: TGTGCCAGCAGTCGTACAGGGGTTTTTGGCCTTAATGAAAAACTGTTTTTT.

CDR3 in DNA: TGTGCCTGGAGTGTAGGGGCCAGCAATCAGCCCCAGCATTTT. Protein: CAWSVGASNQPQHF. The V call is TRBV30, the J call TRBJ1-5, with D perhaps TRBD1 (5 bases). This CDR3 contains 14 residues. V gave up 0 bases and J gave up 1 base, with 7 bases separating them. From germline, CDR1 is GTSNPN and CDR2 SVGIG (reference sequence).

This sequence joins TRBV19 and TRBJ1-2; D unclear. The CDR3 totals 14 residues. The germline V gene has CDR1 LNHDA and CDR2 SQIVND (reference sequence). V lost 0 bases, J lost 2 bases, and 7 bases lay in between. CDR3 protein: CASSIEKGNYGYTF. CDR3 nucleotide sequence: TGTGCCAGTAGTATAGAGAAGGGAAACTATGGCTACACCTTC.

This clone was observed a single time. The chain employs TRBV9 and TRBJ2-1, with 10 bases aligning to TRBD2. V lost 4 bases and J lost 8; bases outside the gene matches: 9. CDR1 and CDR2 from the germline V gene are SGDLS and YYNGEE. The CDR3 extends over 15 amino acids. In nucleotides, the CDR3 is TGTGCCAGCAGCTCCGAGGTAGCGGGGGGCGATGAGCAGTTCTTC. It is translated as CASSSEVAGGDEQFF.

This clone has just one count. V usage is TRBV30 and J usage is TRBJ2-3, with TRBD2 as a possible D gene (7 bases). V was pared by 3 bases and J by 4 bases, with 14 bases between. Germline-derived CDR1 and CDR2 are GTSNPN and SVGIG (reference sequence). The CDR3 sequence is 14 residues long. The DNA for the CDR3 is TGTGCCTGGAGGAGGGGGGGGTCCCCAGATACGCAGTATTTT. Translated, it gives CAWRRGGSPDTQYF.

The rearrangement joins TRBV5-4 to TRBJ2-7; TRBD2 is a possible D gene (7 bases). Trimming shortened V by 2 bases and J by 3 bases, and 18 bases separated the two germline ends. CDR3 length: 16 amino acids. Germline CDR1 and CDR2: SGHNT and YYREEE (reference sequence). The DNA for the CDR3 is TGTGCCAGCAGCTTAAGGGGAGGGAGGGGGGACTACGAGCAGTACTTC. This gives the protein CASSLRGGRGDYEQYF.

Only a few counts were recorded for this clone. The CDR3 region has the DNA TGCAGCGCAGAGGGGGGCGGCCAAGAGACCCAGTACTTC. This gives the protein CSAEGGGQETQYF. The gene calls are TRBV29-1 and TRBJ2-5; the D gene could be TRBD1 or TRBD2 (6 bases each). This CDR3 spans 13 amino acids. The germline V gene encodes CDR1 SQVTM and CDR2 ANQGSEA. The ends were cut back, 7 bases at V and 1 base at J, with 13 bases in the middle.

The gene calls are TRBV30 and TRBJ1-3; D unresolved. CDR1 is GTSNPN and CDR2 is SVGIG in the germline V gene (reference sequence). V lost 0 bases to trimming and J lost 3 bases, with 6 bases between them. This CDR3 has 13 residues. The CDR3 reads CAWSVPGGNTIYF. DNA for the CDR3: TGTGCCTGGAGTGTACCAGGTGGAAACACCATATATTTT.

The V gene is TRBV5-1, the J gene TRBJ2-7; 8 positions agree with TRBD2. Germline values: CDR1 SGHRS, CDR2 YFSETQ. The CDR3 is 14 amino acids. Trimming took 0 bases from V and 7 from J; bases not matched to a gene: 6. DNA of the CDR3: TGCGCCAGCAGCTTGGCGCTAGCGGGCCCTGAGCAGTACTTC. This codes for CASSLALAGPEQYF.

The rearrangement links TRBV7-6 to TRBJ1-4; D call uncertain. The CDR3 spans 17 residues. CDR1 and CDR2 from the germline V gene are SGHVS and FNYEAQ. Trimming shortened V by 5 bases and J by 0 bases, and 16 bases separated the two germline ends. The CDR3, as DNA: TGTGCCAGCAGCCCACGAATCTCGAGTGCAACTAATGAAAAACTGTTTTTT. It is translated as CASSPRISSATNEKLFF.

The genes are TRBV11-2 and TRBJ1-1, with D possibly matching TRBD1 (5 bases). Trimming took 4 bases from V and 5 from J, leaving 11 bases between them. The CDR3 runs to 13 residues. Germline V gene sequence: CDR1 SGHAT, CDR2 FQNNGV. In DNA form, the CDR3 reads TGTGCCAGCAGCTCCGACAAGGGGACTGAAGCTTTCTTT. Encoded protein: CASSSDKGTEAFF. The variable domain in full, with the rest retrieved from reference TRBV11-2 and TRBJ1-1, is EAGVAQSPRYKIIEKRQSVAFWCNPISGHATLYWYQQILGQGPKLLIQFQNNGVVDDSQLPKDRFSAERLKGVDSTLKIQPAKLEDSAVYLCASSSDKGTEAFFGQGTRLTVV.

V usage is TRBV4-1 and J usage is TRBJ2-7; 9 bases are a match to TRBD2. Germline V lookup: CDR1 MGHRA, CDR2 YSYEKL. With V trimmed by 1 base and J by 3 bases, 7 bases remained unmatched. The CDR3 is made up of 16 amino acids. The CDR3 reads CASSQVLAGRHYEQYF. CDR3 nucleotides: TGCGCCAGCAGCCAAGTCCTAGCGGGGCGACACTACGAGCAGTACTTC.

This chain uses TRBV29-1 with TRBJ1-3; no firm D call. CDR3 length: 12 residues. V was cut by 7 bases and J by 0 bases, with 7 bases left in between. Germline CDR1 and CDR2: SQVTM and ANQGSEA. CDR3 region: CSAALSGNTIYF. The CDR3 DNA sequence: TGCAGCGCAGCCCTCTCTGGAAACACCATATATTTT.

The gene calls are TRBV5-4 and TRBJ2-1; 9 nucleotides match TRBD2. Unmatched junction bases numbered 9, after V lost 6 bases and J lost 5 bases. From germline, CDR1 is SGHNT and CDR2 YYREEE (reference sequence). This CDR3 is built from 15 residues. CDR3 sequence reads: CASTTPAGGNNEQFF. CDR3 nucleotides: TGTGCCAGCACCACCCCTGCGGGGGGGAACAATGAGCAGTTCTTC.

The V and J genes are TRBV7-9 and TRBJ2-6; D remains unclear. V was clipped by 4 bases and J by 4 bases, with 2 bases between them. Germline V gene lookup returns CDR1 SEHNR and CDR2 FQNEAQ (reference sequence). This CDR3 is 12 amino acids long. CDR3 amino acids: CASSSGANVLTF. Here the CDR3 DNA reads TGTGCCAGCAGCTCAGGGGCCAACGTCCTGACTTTC.

The rearrangement uses TRBV5-4 and TRBJ1-3; 7 positions agree with TRBD1. J gave up 8 bases and V 1 base, and 3 bases lay outside the gene matches. Germline V gene data show CDR1 as SGHNT and CDR2 as YYREEE (reference sequence). The CDR3 totals 13 residues. The CDR3 region has the DNA TGTGCCAGCAGCTTGAGACAGGGCCACACCATATATTTT. It is translated as CASSLRQGHTIYF.

The rearrangement joins TRBV5-6 to TRBJ1-2, with TRBD1 matching 7 bases. V was clipped by 0 bases and J by 6 bases; unmatched bases: 2. Germline lookup yields CDR1 SGHDT and CDR2 YYEEEE. The CDR3 covers 13 residues. Here the CDR3 reads CASSLDRGHGYTF. The CDR3 DNA reads TGTGCCAGCAGCTTGGACAGGGGACATGGCTACACCTTC.

The chain recombines TRBV2 with TRBJ2-2, with D perhaps matching TRBD1 (5 bases). Germline V gene lookup returns CDR1 SNHLY and CDR2 FYNNEI. Deletions cut 5 bases from V and 4 bases from J, with 8 bases between. This CDR3 comprises 13 residues. CDR3 protein: CASSPGLTGELFF. DNA of the CDR3: TGTGCCAGCAGTCCAGGGCTCACCGGGGAGCTGTTTTTT.

Only one count was recorded for this clone. The DNA for the CDR3 is TGTGCCAGCAGTGGCTCGACAGGGCGTAGGGATACGCAGTATTTT. Amino acids: CASSGSTGRRDTQYF. V and J are TRBV28 and TRBJ2-3; TRBD1 matches 7 bases. This CDR3 has 15 residues. CDR1 and CDR2 from the germline V gene are MDHEN and SYDVKM. V lost 5 bases and J lost 6; bases outside the gene matches: 11.

The V and J genes are TRBV5-4 and TRBJ2-1; 8 bases align to TRBD2. After removal of 0 bases from V and 4 bases from J, the junction contained 0 bases not matched to a gene. The CDR3 totals 14 residues. Germline loops: CDR1 SGHNT, CDR2 YYREEE (reference sequence). The CDR3 DNA reads TGTGCCAGCAGCTTGGTAGCGGGGTACAATGAGCAGTTCTTC. Protein sequence: CASSLVAGYNEQFF.

This chain links TRBV6-1 with TRBJ2-4; no clear D gene. V gave up 6 bases and J gave up 7 bases, with 10 bases separating them. The CDR3 loop spans 12 amino acids. Germline V gene lookup returns CDR1 MNHNS and CDR2 SASEGT. CDR3 sequence: CASREPGNIQYF. As DNA, the CDR3 is TGTGCCAGCAGGGAACCCGGGAACATTCAGTACTTC.

This chain links TRBV11-2 with TRBJ2-7; TRBD1 agrees at 7 bases. The V segment lost 7 bases and the J segment 0 bases; nucleotides outside the gene matches: 9. The CDR3 consists of 15 residues. Germline V gene data show CDR1 as SGHAT and CDR2 as FQNNGV. The CDR3 sequence: CASTMGQISSYEQYF. DNA for the CDR3: TGTGCCAGCACCATGGGACAGATAAGCTCCTACGAGCAGTACTTC.

A single count supports this clone. The V and J genes are TRBV14 and TRBJ1-2; D ambiguous. Germline values: CDR1 SGHDN, CDR2 FVKESK. V lost 0 bases to trimming and J lost 6 bases, with 20 bases between them. The CDR3 has 17 residues. DNA for the CDR3: TGTGCCAGCAGCCAAGATATGGCCGGCCAATTAGGCAATGGCTACACCTTC. Residues: CASSQDMAGQLGNGYTF.

This clone showed up just once. This chain uses TRBV6-6 with TRBJ1-1; tentatively, D is TRBD1 (6 bases). The V end lost 0 bases, the J end lost 8 bases, and 7 bases lay between the germline ends. The CDR3 is 12 amino acids. Germline V lookup: CDR1 MNHNY, CDR2 SVGAGI (reference sequence). The CDR3 region is CASSYSRGEAFF. CDR3 DNA: TGTGCCAGCAGTTACTCGAGGGGGGAAGCTTTCTTT.

The genes are TRBV7-9 and TRBJ1-3, with no clear D. The CDR3 totals 13 residues. V was trimmed by 7 bases and J by 0 bases, leaving 7 bases between them. CDR1 and CDR2 (germline): SEHNR, FQNEAQ (reference sequence). The CDR3 sequence: CASKGFSGNTIYF. DNA for the CDR3: TGTGCCAGCAAAGGGTTCTCTGGAAACACCATATATTTT.

The chain has TRBV6-6 and TRBJ2-7, with 9 bases identical to TRBD2. V lost 0 bases to trimming and J lost 6 bases; unmatched junction nucleotides: 9. The CDR3 loop spans 16 amino acids. In germline, CDR1 is MNHNY, CDR2 SVGAGI (reference sequence). The CDR3 sequence is CASSYSGGRGGSEQYF. DNA of the CDR3: TGTGCCAGCAGTTACTCAGGCGGGCGGGGGGGGTCCGAGCAGTACTTC.

The rearrangement links TRBV5-6 to TRBJ2-5, with D tentatively TRBD2 (5 bases). The CDR3 consists of 13 residues. Germline V gives CDR1 SGHDT, CDR2 YYEEEE. The germline V and J ends were trimmed by 6 bases and 3 bases, with 12 bases remaining between them. The CDR3 DNA reads as TGTGCCAGCAAAGTACACGGGAAAGAGACCCAGTACTTC. As protein: CASKVHGKETQYF.

This chain links TRBV28 with TRBJ1-2, with no clear D. The CDR3 consists of 14 residues. Germline CDR1 reads MDHEN; CDR2 reads SYDVKM. V was shortened by 2 bases and J by 4 bases, with 11 bases between the two germline ends. The CDR3 nucleotides are TGTGCCAGCAGTTTACATGGGCAGAGCTATGGCTACACCTTC. It specifies CASSLHGQSYGYTF.

This rearrangement joins TRBV7-2 to TRBJ2-3, with 7 bases that match TRBD1. The CDR3 contains 14 residues. J gave up 6 bases and V 6 bases, and 9 bases lay outside the gene matches. Germline CDR1 and CDR2: SGHTA and FQGNSA. CDR3 sequence: CASRPGGDRDTQYF. The CDR3 coding sequence is TGTGCCAGCAGGCCAGGGGGAGACCGGGATACGCAGTATTTT.

The chain links TRBV6-5 to TRBJ2-7; tentatively, D is TRBD2 (7 bases). Germline loops: CDR1 MNHEY, CDR2 SVGAGI. This CDR3 is 13 amino acids long. V was shortened by 11 bases and J by 8 bases, with 22 bases between the two germline ends. CDR3 bases: TGTGCCTCCCACCGCGGGGGCTCCGGGCAGCAGTACTTC. Protein sequence: CASHRGGSGQQYF.

The CDR3 is CASSLGAFRTGELFF. DNA for the CDR3: TGCGCCAGCAGCCTAGGGGCGTTCCGCACCGGGGAGCTGTTTTTT. The J gene is TRBJ2-2, the V gene TRBV5-1; D perhaps matches TRBD1 (5 bases). The CDR3 spans 15 residues. CDR1 and CDR2 (germline): SGHRS, YFSETQ. The V end was cut by 4 bases, the J end by 4 bases, with 14 bases between.